This T cell receptor beta chain was sequenced during a study of post-analysis software for immune sequencing data. Overall study context: Included courses were relapsing-remitting and secondary progressive multiple sclerosis; progressive-relapsing multiple sclerosis was also included. Study-wide results and caveats: Batch-mates among the samples co-clustered strongly by F measure. In multiple sclerosis, normalized Chao1 diversity was significantly below that of controls. Included in a set of about five TRBV segments more frequent in patients than controls were TRBV5-6, TRBV5-1 and TRBV20-1.

Unique molecular identifiers were built into the TCR beta cDNA libraries. Starting from about 0.98 to 11 million T cells, the study yielded about 540,000 cDNA molecules. TCRdb redid the calling of the PCR reads with MiXCR, one entry per CDR3 protein. The sample shows some 260,000 distinct CDR3 sequences, less than 40% of them seen only once. At least ten counts were recorded for this clonotype. What it binds is not known. The CDR3 has 15 amino acids. Trimming shortened V by 4 bases and J by 4 bases, and 14 bases separated the two germline ends. The V gene's germline CDR1 is ENHRY and CDR2 SYGVKD. The chain employs TRBV10-3 and TRBJ1-5; D may be TRBD1 (5 bases). The receptor's source is a girl aged 10 to 17 with multiple sclerosis. Sequencing used blood. The CDR3 loop is CAISGDSPQNQPQHF. In DNA, the CDR3 is TGTGCCATCAGTGGAGACAGTCCCCAAAATCAGCCCCAGCATTTT.